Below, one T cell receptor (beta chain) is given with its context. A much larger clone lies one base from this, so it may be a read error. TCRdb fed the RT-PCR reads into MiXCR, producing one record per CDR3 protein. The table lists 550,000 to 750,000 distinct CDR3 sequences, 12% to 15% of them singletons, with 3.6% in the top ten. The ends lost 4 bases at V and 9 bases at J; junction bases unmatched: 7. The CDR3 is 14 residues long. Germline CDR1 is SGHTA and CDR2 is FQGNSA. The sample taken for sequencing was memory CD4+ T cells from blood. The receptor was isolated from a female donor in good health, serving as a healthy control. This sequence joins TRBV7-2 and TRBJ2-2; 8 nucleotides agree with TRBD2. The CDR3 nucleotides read TGTGCCAGCAGCTCAGGACTAGCATCCAGGGAGCTGTTTTTT. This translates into CASSSGLASRELFF.